This TCR beta chain came from a study of T cell repertoires in cytomegalovirus infection. Across the whole study: Public TCR beta signatures indicated both CMV infection and matching HLA type.

The J segment lost 3 bases and the V segment lost 4 bases, leaving 7 bases of the junction unmatched. Looked up from germline, CDR1 is MNHEY and CDR2 is SMNVEV (reference sequence). The CDR3 is 15 amino acids. TCRdb fed the reads into MiXCR, producing one record per CDR3 protein. The top ten hold roughly 16% of the sample, which has 250,000 to 300,000 distinct CDR3 sequences, approximately 9.2% seen once. Worth noting for this clonotype: What it binds is unknown.

Study results and limitations: CMV-specific TCR beta clonotypes restricted by HLA-C were the ones dominating the ex vivo response. Carriers of CMV and the relevant HLA type were discriminated by public TCR beta frequency.

The specimen was PBMCs. The rearrangement links TRBV27 to TRBJ2-7; 9 bases line up with TRBD2. The source of this sequence is a human donor in good health (CMV status not recorded). Some clones in this sample may be carry-over from other donors' samples. CDR3: CASSSPPSGNYEQYF. The CDR3, as DNA: TGTGCCAGCAGTTCCCCTCCTAGCGGGAACTACGAGCAGTACTTC.